The 15 T cell receptor beta chains listed next were all sequenced from one sample in a study of blood T cell repertoires in COVID-19. The repertoire was sequenced with immunoSEQ multiplex PCR; TCRdb's copy has only in-frame clones and lacks some. The sample gives tens of thousands of clones, roughly 83% of which show up once; 40% to 45% is in the top ten. Input material: peripheral blood. The receptors were sampled from a man older than 75 with acute or convalescent COVID-19.

The V and J genes are TRBV28 and TRBJ1-2; weak D call: TRBD1 (6 bases). CDR1 and CDR2 from the germline V gene are MDHEN and SYDVKM. This CDR3 contains 13 residues. V was shortened by 6 bases and J by 6 bases, with 14 bases between the two germline ends. CDR3 protein: CASSPIQGNGYTF. The CDR3 DNA reads as TGTGCCAGCAGCCCGATACAGGGAAATGGCTACACCTTC.

This chain connects TRBV6-5 to TRBJ2-3; D not resolved. The germline gives CDR1 MNHEY, CDR2 SVGAGI. The CDR3 runs 12 residues. The germline V and J ends were trimmed by 6 bases and 0 bases, with 4 bases remaining between them. The CDR3 DNA reads TGTGCCAGCAGGGAGAGCACAGATACGCAGTATTTT. Translating gives CASRESTDTQYF.

The chain employs TRBV19 and TRBJ2-6; D not resolved. This CDR3 contains 15 residues. The V end lost 10 bases, the J end lost 0 bases, and 13 bases lay between the germline ends. CDR1 is LNHDA, CDR2 SQIVND, per germline (reference sequence). Here the CDR3 reads CATQRAHSGANVLTF. Here the CDR3 DNA reads TGTGCCACCCAACGCGCGCACTCTGGGGCCAACGTCCTGACTTTC.

The chain joins TRBV11-2 to TRBJ2-7, with 12 bases identical to TRBD2. This CDR3 has 14 amino acids. After removal of 1 base from V and 7 bases from J, the junction contained 2 bases not matched to a gene. Looked up from germline, CDR1 is SGHAT and CDR2 is FQNNGV. The CDR3 reads CASSLGLAGVEQYF. The CDR3 nucleotides are TGTGCCAGCAGCTTAGGACTAGCGGGAGTTGAGCAGTACTTC.

V and J are TRBV7-9 and TRBJ1-1; 8 nucleotides match TRBD1. After removal of 5 bases from V and 1 base from J, the junction contained 9 bases not matched to a gene. This CDR3 region has 16 residues. The germline gives CDR1 SEHNR, CDR2 FQNEAQ (reference sequence). CDR3 bases: TGTGCCAGCAGCCTACCAAAGGGACAGGAGAACACTGAAGCTTTCTTT. Encoded protein: CASSLPKGQENTEAFF.

The rearrangement links TRBV6-1 to TRBJ2-7, with a possible D match to TRBD1 (6 bases). The V end lost 2 bases, the J end lost 1 base, and 9 bases lay between the germline ends. Germline CDR1 MNHNS, CDR2 SASEGT. The CDR3 extends over 14 amino acids. CDR3: CASSENGQSYEQYF. CDR3 nucleotide sequence: TGTGCCAGCAGTGAAAATGGACAGTCCTACGAGCAGTACTTC.

The chain couples TRBV7-2 to TRBJ1-5, with D possibly being TRBD1 (5 bases). Trimming took off 3 bases at V and 0 bases at J, with 12 bases between the two ends. CDR1 is SGHTA and CDR2 is FQGNSA in the germline V gene. The CDR3 spans 16 residues. In nucleotides, the CDR3 is TGTGCCAGCAGCTTGGGGCAGTCGATTAGCAATCAGCCCCAGCATTTT. It encodes CASSLGQSISNQPQHF.

The chain links TRBV7-2 to TRBJ2-7; a possible D gene is TRBD1 (5 bases). Trimming cost V 0 bases and J 5 bases, with 14 bases left between them. The germline V gene encodes CDR1 SGHTA and CDR2 FQGNSA. This CDR3 spans 15 amino acids. The CDR3 spells CASSLANVQVNEQYF. CDR3 coding DNA: TGTGCCAGCAGCTTAGCGAACGTACAGGTTAACGAGCAGTACTTC.

This chain links TRBV2 with TRBJ2-1; D might be TRBD2 (6 bases). CDR3 length: 13 amino acids. The V gene lost 8 bases and the J gene lost 5 bases, with 13 bases spanning the gap. The germline gives CDR1 SNHLY, CDR2 FYNNEI. The DNA for the CDR3 is TGTGCCAGCCCCGCTAGCGAGGACAATGAGCAGTTCTTC. This encodes CASPASEDNEQFF.

Here the CDR3 DNA reads TGTGCCAGCAGCTTGGCTGGTAGACCAGGTACGCAGTATTTT. Amino acids: CASSLAGRPGTQYF. V and J are TRBV5-6 and TRBJ2-3; D uncertain. Germline V gene data show CDR1 as SGHDT and CDR2 as YYEEEE. The CDR3 sequence is 14 residues long. The V and J ends lost 0 bases and 8 bases respectively, with 13 bases between them.

This clone was recorded a few times. V and J are TRBV5-1 and TRBJ2-7; 11 bases line up with TRBD2. The J segment lost 1 base and the V segment lost 6 bases, leaving 12 bases of the junction unmatched. The CDR3 spans 17 residues. Germline CDR1 SGHRS, CDR2 YFSETQ. The CDR3: CASTQTSGARESYEQYF. The DNA for the CDR3 is TGCGCCAGCACCCAGACTAGCGGGGCGAGGGAATCCTACGAGCAGTACTTC.

The chain carries TRBV6-2 or TRBV6-3 and TRBJ2-5; possible D gene TRBD2, 6 bases. Trimming cost V 6 bases and J 7 bases, with 21 bases left between them. Per germline, CDR1 MNHEY and CDR2 SVGEGT. CDR3 size: 15 residues. The CDR3 region is CASSDSGTGVRTQYF. For the CDR3, the DNA is TGTGCCAGCAGCGATTCCGGGACGGGAGTTAGGACCCAGTACTTC.

This chain uses TRBV10-2 with TRBJ2-3, with D unresolved. Trimming removed 2 bases at V and 2 bases at J, with 11 bases between. The CDR3 sequence is 15 residues long. Germline lookup yields CDR1 WSHSY and CDR2 SAAADI. The CDR3 DNA is TGCGCCAGCAGTGAGCCCTCAGTAGCCACAGATACGCAGTATTTT. Translated: CASSEPSVATDTQYF.

J is TRBJ2-6 and V is TRBV7-3; no definite D call. The V end was cut by 5 bases, the J end by 1 base, with 9 bases between. Germline CDR1 SGHTA, CDR2 FQGTGA. The CDR3 extends over 15 amino acids. This CDR3 is CASSVDGSGANVLTF. CDR3 nucleotides: TGTGCCAGCAGCGTCGACGGGTCTGGGGCCAACGTCCTGACTTTC.

V gene TRBV28 combines with J gene TRBJ2-1; TRBD2 matches at 12 bases. The CDR3 covers 16 residues. V trimming: 4 bases; J trimming: 5 bases; junction bases outside the gene matches: 6. Germline V CDR1 and CDR2: MDHEN, SYDVKM. DNA for the CDR3: TGTGCCAGCAGTTCCACTAGCGGGAGGTTCCACAATGAGCAGTTCTTC. This translates into CASSSTSGRFHNEQFF.